Listed here are 14 T cell receptor beta chains from one sample, sequenced in a study of early T cells in non-severe SARS-CoV-2 infection. TCRdb reanalysed the 5' RACE reads using MiXCR and keeps one entry per CDR3 protein. The sample shows fewer than 80,000 distinct CDR3 sequences, 7% to 9.5% of them seen only once. Sequenced material: whole blood, taken at baseline. These TCRs come from an adult who was a healthcare worker with PCR-confirmed SARS-CoV-2 infection or an uninfected control (not recorded which).

The table lists this clonotype with many counts. The chain combines TRBV12-3 or TRBV12-4 with TRBJ2-1, with 13 bases lining up with TRBD2. The ends lost 6 bases at V and 7 bases at J; junction bases unmatched: 6. The CDR3 has 15 residues. CDR3 nucleotides: TGTGCCAGCAGAAAAGGGACTAGCGGGATGAATGAGCAGTTCTTC. It yields the protein CASRKGTSGMNEQFF.

The chain combines TRBV7-9 with TRBJ2-5; 10 bases are shared with TRBD2. There are 15 residues in the CDR3. V was clipped by 1 base and J by 5 bases; unmatched bases: 4. Germline assignment: CDR1 SEHNR and CDR2 FQNEAQ (reference sequence). The CDR3 DNA follows: TGTGCCAGCAGCTTAGTCAGCGGGAGGGATGAGACCCAGTACTTC. Protein sequence: CASSLVSGRDETQYF.

In its sample, this clonotype was seen a few times. The J gene is TRBJ2-4, the V gene TRBV7-2; no clear D. The CDR3 runs 12 residues. V was trimmed by 5 bases and J by 6 bases, leaving 8 bases between them. The germline CDR1 and CDR2 sequences are SGHTA and FQGNSA. CDR3 in DNA: TGTGCCAGCAGCCCCCCTTCAAACATTCAGTACTTC. Encoded protein: CASSPPSNIQYF.

There are many counts of this clonotype. CDR3 residues: CASSENVGNVLNTEAFF. The CDR3 DNA is TGTGCCAGCAGTGAAAATGTGGGGAATGTCCTTAACACTGAAGCTTTCTTT. This sequence joins TRBV6-1 and TRBJ1-1, with no clear D. Germline CDR1 is MNHNS and CDR2 is SASEGT. There are 17 residues in the CDR3. The V end was cut by 2 bases, the J end by 2 bases, with 18 bases between.

This clonotype has a handful of counts. The rearrangement joins TRBV5-1 to TRBJ2-1; D remains unclear. The CDR3 is 14 amino acids. CDR1 and CDR2 from the germline V gene are SGHRS and YFSETQ. With 0 bases removed from V and 5 bases from J, the gap between germline ends came to 9 bases. This CDR3 is CASSLAIINNEQFF. As DNA, the CDR3 is TGCGCCAGCAGCTTGGCCATAATAAACAATGAGCAGTTCTTC.

This clonotype was detected only a few times. The gene calls are TRBV5-4 and TRBJ1-2, with 9 bases that match TRBD1. Germline lookup yields CDR1 SGHNT and CDR2 YYREEE (reference sequence). The junction had 9 bases not matched to a gene; V was cut back by 5 bases and J by 4 bases. This CDR3 is built from 15 residues. CDR3 loop: CASRPPGQGAYGYTF. The CDR3 region has the DNA TGTGCCAGCAGACCCCCGGGACAGGGAGCCTATGGCTACACCTTC.

This clonotype was seen more than once but under ten times. The J gene is TRBJ2-3, the V gene TRBV11-3; D is possibly TRBD2 (6 bases). The V and J ends lost 5 bases and 6 bases respectively, with 18 bases between them. This CDR3 comprises 15 residues. The V gene's germline CDR1 is SGHNT and CDR2 YENEEA. The CDR3 sequence is CASSPRRIRGDTQYF. In nucleotides, the CDR3 is TGTGCCAGCAGCCCAAGACGGATTCGGGGGGATACGCAGTATTTT.

The V call is TRBV7-9, the J call TRBJ1-2; D is perhaps TRBD1 (5 bases). CDR1 is SEHNR and CDR2 is FQNEAQ in the germline V gene (reference sequence). V was trimmed by 1 base and J by 4 bases, leaving 7 bases between them. CDR3 length: 13 residues. The CDR3 nucleotides are TGTGCCAGCAGCTTAGGGACATCCTATGGCTACACCTTC. It specifies CASSLGTSYGYTF.

The sample holds many counts of this clonotype. V and J are TRBV30 and TRBJ2-7; 14 bases map to TRBD2. The junction had 1 base not matched to a gene; V was cut back by 1 base and J by 2 bases. CDR1 is GTSNPN and CDR2 is SVGIG in the germline V gene (reference sequence). The CDR3 sequence is 15 residues long. Written as DNA, the CDR3 is TGTGCCTGGAGTGGGGGACTAGCGGGGGCCTACGAGCAGTACTTC. Encoded protein: CAWSGGLAGAYEQYF.

Ten or more counts support this clonotype. The chain employs TRBV7-3 and TRBJ1-6; tentatively, D is TRBD1 (5 bases). V lost 2 bases to trimming and J lost 9 bases, with 11 bases between them. This CDR3 region has 14 residues. The germline gives CDR1 SGHTA, CDR2 FQGTGA. CDR3 sequence reads: CASSLSGHGSPLHF. CDR3 bases: TGTGCCAGCAGCTTATCGGGGCACGGTTCACCCCTCCACTTT.

This clonotype has more than one count but fewer than ten. The V and J genes are TRBV14 and TRBJ2-4; the match to TRBD2 covers 8 bases. V shed 0 bases, J shed 2 bases, and the junction held 9 bases outside the gene matches. Germline lookup yields CDR1 SGHDN and CDR2 FVKESK. The CDR3 spans 18 residues. The CDR3 sequence: CASSQDAGRAWTKNIQYF. The DNA of the CDR3 is TGTGCCAGCAGCCAAGATGCCGGGAGGGCCTGGACCAAAAACATTCAGTACTTC.

This clonotype came up many times. V is TRBV20-1 and J is TRBJ1-5; D gene uncertain. Germline V gene lookup returns CDR1 DFQATT and CDR2 SNEGSKA (reference sequence). Trimming took off 3 bases at V and 0 bases at J, with 9 bases between the two ends. The CDR3 contains 14 residues. CDR3 sequence (DNA): TGCAGTGCTAGTTTGGGTTATAGCAATCAGCCCCAGCATTTT. Translation: CSASLGYSNQPQHF.

This clonotype was seen a few times. The chain carries TRBV12-5 and TRBJ1-4, with no clear D. The CDR3 loop spans 13 amino acids. With 3 bases removed from V and 5 bases from J, the gap between germline ends came to 7 bases. Germline V CDR1 and CDR2: LGHNT, FRNRAP. The CDR3 loop is CASGLWSNEKLFF. The CDR3 DNA sequence: TGTGCTAGTGGTTTATGGTCCAATGAAAAACTGTTTTTT.

Only a few counts were recorded for this clonotype. The V and J genes are TRBV11-2 and TRBJ2-7, with 7 nucleotides matching TRBD1. The length of the CDR3 is 15 residues. Germline lookup yields CDR1 SGHAT and CDR2 FQNNGV. The ends lost 2 bases at V and 4 bases at J; junction bases unmatched: 8. For the CDR3, the DNA is TGTGCCAGCAGCTTAAGGGGGACAGCAACGTACGAGCAGTACTTC. Its translation: CASSLRGTATYEQYF.